This T cell receptor beta chain was documented in a study of regulatory T cells in long-lasting Graves disease. The V gene's germline CDR1 is SGHTA and CDR2 FQGNSA. The CDR3 consists of 13 residues. V lost 5 bases, J lost 0 bases, and 8 bases lay in between. Time point meaning: persistent/refractory GD, antithyroid drugs over 5 years with positive TRAb. Isolated PBMC RNA provided the starting material for the TCR library. Arm-PCR of CDR3 regions with iRepertoire HTBI primers generated TCR beta libraries. From the multiplex PCR reads, TCRdb called clonotypes with MiXCR, one entry per CDR3 protein. Among about half a million distinct CDR3 sequences listed, 22% were seen once. Study-wide results and limits: Persistent Graves' disease cases displayed lower TCR diversity than newly diagnosed ones.

This clonotype was counted many times. The antigen is not known. The sequencing here drew on peripheral blood mononuclear cells (PBMCs), taken when the disease was refractory, from a patient treated with antithyroid drugs. V is TRBV7-2 and J is TRBJ2-7; no clear D. The source is a female donor with Graves disease. The CDR3 coding sequence is TGTGCCAGCAGCCGACACAACTCCTACGAGCAGTACTTC. Its translation is CASSRHNSYEQYF.